The present T cell receptor (beta chain) was sequenced within a study of blood T cell repertoires in COVID-19. Study-level background: The origin of the acute and convalescent COVID-19 samples was the United States, Italy and Spain.

This clone was recorded only once. CDR1 is KGHSH and CDR2 is LQKENI in the germline V gene. V was shortened by 5 bases and J by 7 bases, with 14 bases between the two germline ends. The CDR3 is made up of 14 amino acids. Authors' data handling: Counts of nucleated cells, estimated from reference gene primer amplification, were obtained. Assay: immunoSEQ multiplex PCR; the TCRdb copy retains only in-frame clones and omits some. From that table come the V and J calls and clone size; the DNA was used to work out D and trimming. The sample has 200,000 or so clones; about nine tenths are singletons. Sequences were obtained from peripheral blood. V and J are TRBV18 and TRBJ1-4; the D is unclear. This clonotype was obtained from a woman between 50 and 59 years old with acute or convalescent COVID-19. The CDR3 is CASSSGLLGEKLFF. CDR3 DNA sequence: TGTGCCAGCTCATCAGGACTTCTTGGTGAAAAACTGTTTTTT.